Below, 23 T cell receptor beta chains from the same sample are listed, as sequenced in a study of blood T cell repertoires in COVID-19. Only in-frame clones appear in the TCRdb table, and some are missing; sequencing was by immunoSEQ multiplex PCR. The sample contains roughly 300,000 clones, 75% to 95% of which appear only once. Sequenced sample: PBMCs or T cells enriched from blood (not recorded which). The receptor set was obtained from a woman in her 30s who had recovered from COVID-19.

A remark on this clone: Distinct nucleotide sequences in the sample also encode this CDR3. This sequence joins TRBV7-2 and TRBJ2-3, with 10 bases fitting TRBD1. The germline CDR1 and CDR2 sequences are SGHTA and FQGNSA. This CDR3 has 14 amino acids. Trimming removed 5 bases from V and 5 bases from J; junction bases left unmatched: 4. DNA of the CDR3: TGTGCCAGCAGCCGGGACAGGGGTGGAGATACGCAGTATTTT. Residues: CASSRDRGGDTQYF.

The chain combines TRBV30 with TRBJ1-4; 11 positions agree with TRBD1. CDR1 GTSNPN and CDR2 SVGIG come from the germline V gene (reference sequence). V shed 0 bases, J shed 8 bases, and the junction held 2 bases outside the gene matches. The CDR3 has 14 residues. In DNA form, the CDR3 reads TGTGCCTGGAGTGTACGGACAGGGGGCGAAAAACTGTTTTTT. Translation gives CAWSVRTGGEKLFF.

This clone was seen once. J is TRBJ1-4 and V is TRBV28; D may be TRBD1 (5 bases). CDR1 is MDHEN and CDR2 is SYDVKM in the germline V gene. The CDR3 has 12 residues. V was trimmed by 7 bases and J by 5 bases, leaving 8 bases between them. CDR3 nucleotides: TGTGCCAGCAACTCAGGGAATGAAAAACTGTTTTTT. Encoded protein: CASNSGNEKLFF.

The gene calls are TRBV5-1 and TRBJ1-1; 7 nucleotides agree with TRBD1. The ends lost 4 bases at V and 9 bases at J; junction bases unmatched: 15. Germline loops: CDR1 SGHRS, CDR2 YFSETQ. The CDR3 sequence is 15 residues long. As DNA, the CDR3 is TGCGCCAGCAGCCCGAACGGGGACAGCGGTTCTAAAGCTTTCTTT. Protein: CASSPNGDSGSKAFF.

The gene calls are TRBV9 and TRBJ2-2; the D gene is possibly TRBD2 (5 bases). The V gene's germline CDR1 is SGDLS and CDR2 YYNGEE. This CDR3 spans 14 amino acids. Trimming shortened V by 0 bases and J by 6 bases, and 9 bases separated the two germline ends. The CDR3 here is CASSVAGSAGELFF. The CDR3 region has the DNA TGTGCCAGCAGCGTAGCTGGTAGCGCCGGGGAGCTGTTTTTT.

V is TRBV28 and J is TRBJ1-4, with unresolved D. V lost 7 bases, J lost 8 bases, and 14 bases lay in between. Germline CDR1 is MDHEN and CDR2 is SYDVKM. The CDR3 totals 13 residues. CDR3 residues: CASKPGDQEKLFF. CDR3 nucleotides: TGTGCCAGCAAGCCCGGGGATCAGGAAAAACTGTTTTTT.

This rearrangement joins TRBV29-1 to TRBJ1-1; no firm D call. This CDR3 spans 11 amino acids. Germline V gene lookup returns CDR1 SQVTM and CDR2 ANQGSEA. V lost 3 bases to trimming and J lost 11 bases, with 13 bases between them. CDR3 sequence (DNA): TGCAGCGTTGAGGTCCCAACGGGGGCTTTCTTT. Residues: CSVEVPTGAFF.

This chain uses TRBV5-1 with TRBJ1-3, with no clear D. The CDR3 runs to 16 residues. The V end was cut by 0 bases, the J end by 2 bases, with 12 bases between. Germline V gene lookup returns CDR1 SGHRS and CDR2 YFSETQ. The CDR3 is CASSLELGGTGNTIYF. CDR3 in DNA: TGCGCCAGCAGCTTGGAGTTGGGCGGGACTGGAAACACCATATATTTT.

The genes are TRBV28 and TRBJ2-7; the match to TRBD1 covers 9 bases. The CDR3 totals 15 residues. From germline, CDR1 is MDHEN and CDR2 SYDVKM. After removal of 5 bases from V and 1 base from J, the junction contained 6 bases not matched to a gene. The CDR3 sequence: CASSPQTGGSYEQYF. DNA for the CDR3: TGTGCCAGCAGTCCGCAGACAGGGGGTTCCTACGAGCAGTACTTC.

A note on this clone: The sample holds other DNA sequences that translate to the same CDR3. V usage is TRBV6-5 and J usage is TRBJ2-6; D gene unclear. This CDR3 has 16 residues. V shed 2 bases and J shed 0 bases, with 8 bases lying between them. Germline loops: CDR1 MNHEY, CDR2 SVGAGI. The CDR3 region is CASSYGSGSGANVLTF. CDR3 in DNA: TGTGCCAGCAGTTACGGCTCAGGCTCTGGGGCCAACGTCCTGACTTTC.

The rearrangement uses TRBV5-1 and TRBJ2-6; 9 bases align to TRBD2. The junction had 6 bases not matched to a gene; V was cut back by 0 bases and J by 2 bases. The CDR3 is 18 amino acids. Germline V lookup: CDR1 SGHRS, CDR2 YFSETQ. CDR3 region: CASSLGLREGPGANVLTF. CDR3 DNA: TGCGCCAGCAGCTTGGGTTTGCGGGAGGGCCCTGGGGCCAACGTCCTGACTTTC.

V is TRBV6-6 and J is TRBJ2-7, with D perhaps TRBD2 (6 bases). This CDR3 has 17 residues. Germline-derived CDR1 and CDR2 are MNHNY and SVGAGI (reference sequence). Trimming took off 5 bases at V and 0 bases at J, with 20 bases between the two ends. CDR3 DNA: TGTGCCAGCAGTCCGACAGCACGGGAGAGATCCTCCTACGAGCAGTACTTC. It translates to CASSPTARERSSYEQYF.

J is TRBJ2-5 and V is TRBV7-2, with D perhaps TRBD2 (6 bases). V gave up 4 bases and J gave up 2 bases, with 20 bases separating them. Per the germline V gene, CDR1 is SGHTA and CDR2 is FQGNSA. This CDR3 comprises 17 residues. The CDR3 spells CASSSVPGTLKQETQYF. As DNA, the CDR3 is TGTGCCAGCAGCTCGGTGCCCGGGACTTTGAAACAAGAGACCCAGTACTTC.

This clone was observed a few times. This rearrangement joins TRBV6-2 or TRBV6-3 to TRBJ1-5; D is undetermined. V was pared by 5 bases and J by 2 bases, with 10 bases between. Looked up from germline, CDR1 is MNHEY and CDR2 is SVGEGT. The CDR3 runs to 14 residues. CDR3 in amino acids: CASSRSEGNQPQHF. DNA for the CDR3: TGTGCCAGCAGTCGGTCTGAAGGCAATCAGCCCCAGCATTTT.

The J gene is TRBJ2-3, the V gene TRBV27, with 7 bases matching TRBD2. The CDR3 consists of 15 residues. Trimming at V came to 4 bases and at J to 5 bases, leaving 9 bases not matched to a gene. CDR1 is MNHEY and CDR2 is SMNVEV in the germline V gene (reference sequence). CDR3 DNA: TGTGCCAGCAGTTCCGAGGGAGGGCCGGTAGATACGCAGTATTTT. Protein product: CASSSEGGPVDTQYF.

This chain uses TRBV6-2 or TRBV6-3 with TRBJ2-7; D gene ambiguous. The V gene's germline CDR1 is MNHEY and CDR2 SVGEGT. The V and J ends lost 2 bases and 1 base respectively, with 6 bases between them. The CDR3 spans 13 residues. The CDR3 DNA follows: TGTGCCAGCAGTTACGTCGGTTCCTACGAGCAGTACTTC. Translating gives CASSYVGSYEQYF.

A remark on this clone: One end of the junction fails to match germline, which may point to a read error. V usage is TRBV7-7 and J usage is TRBJ2-2; D perhaps matches TRBD2 (6 bases). This CDR3 comprises 17 residues. Germline V gene sequence: CDR1 SSHAT, CDR2 FNYEAQ (reference sequence). CDR3 DNA: TGTGCTAGCAGCTCCCTAGCGACAGCCTCGAACACCGGGGAGCTGTTTTTT. This codes for CASSSLATASNTGELFF.

The rearrangement links TRBV10-3 to TRBJ2-3; the D gene is possibly TRBD2 (6 bases). The CDR3 is 14 residues long. Germline V gene data show CDR1 as ENHRY and CDR2 as SYGVKD. Trimming stripped 11 bases from V and 4 bases from J, with 19 bases between. CDR3 coding DNA: TGTGCCGTCTCGGAGCGGGCGGACGCAGATACGCAGTATTTT. It specifies CAVSERADADTQYF.

This chain links TRBV29-1 with TRBJ2-1; D unresolved. This CDR3 spans 14 amino acids. The germline V and J ends were trimmed by 2 bases and 2 bases, with 10 bases remaining between them. Germline V lookup: CDR1 SQVTM, CDR2 ANQGSEA. Here the CDR3 DNA reads TGCAGCGTTGAATACGTCGAGGCCTACAATGAGCAGTTCTTC. It yields the protein CSVEYVEAYNEQFF.

The chain combines TRBV11-2 with TRBJ2-2; D gene unclear. Germline lookup yields CDR1 SGHAT and CDR2 FQNNGV. The CDR3 consists of 11 residues. The ends were cut back, 7 bases at V and 6 bases at J, with 6 bases in the middle. CDR3 loop: CASKSAGELFF. In nucleotides, the CDR3 is TGTGCCAGCAAGTCGGCCGGGGAGCTGTTTTTT.

J is TRBJ2-1 and V is TRBV28; 13 nucleotides agree with TRBD2. Germline CDR1 reads MDHEN; CDR2 reads SYDVKM. V shed 5 bases and J 3 bases; nucleotides not matched to a gene: 4. This CDR3 contains 16 residues. In DNA form, the CDR3 reads TGTGCCAGCAGTGGACTAGCGGGAGAGGGCTACAATGAGCAGTTCTTC. Encoded protein: CASSGLAGEGYNEQFF. Filled out from reference TRBV28 and TRBJ2-1, the complete variable domain reads DVKVTQSSRYLVKRTGEKVFLECVQDMDHENMFWYRQDPGLGLRLIYFSYDVKMKEKGDIPEGYSVSREKKERFSLILESASTNQTSMYLCASSGLAGEGYNEQFFGPGTRLTVL.

The chain employs TRBV13 and TRBJ2-5, with 8 bases matching TRBD2. J gave up 5 bases and V 8 bases, and 7 bases lay outside the gene matches. The germline CDR1 and CDR2 sequences are PRHDT and FYEKMQ (reference sequence). This CDR3 region has 13 residues. The CDR3 coding sequence is TGTGCCAGCTCGGGGGGGGCGCGGGAGACCCAGTACTTC. This sequence encodes CASSGGARETQYF.

The DNA of the CDR3 is TGTGCCAGTAGTTCCCGACCGGGACAGGGGAACGCTAACTATGGCTACACCTTC. It encodes CASSSRPGQGNANYGYTF. The rearrangement links TRBV19 to TRBJ1-2; 10 nucleotides agree with TRBD1. The CDR3 contains 18 residues. The trim removed 5 bases at V and 0 bases at J, leaving 12 bases unmatched. Germline CDR1 reads LNHDA; CDR2 reads SQIVND (reference sequence).